Below, 32 T cell receptor beta chains from the same sample are listed, as sequenced in a study of T cells expressing NK-cell markers. TCRdb re-analyzed the 5' RACE reads; it lists each CDR3 protein once, without DNA. The sample table includes 550,000 to 600,000 distinct CDR3 sequences. The material sequenced was blood T cells: a sorted CD56 or NKG2C T cell subset, CD4+ or CD8+ T cells, or bulk PBMC T cells (not recorded which). The receptors derive from a man between 18 and 29 years old in good health.

The chain is built from TRBV5-1 and TRBJ2-1; TCRdb gives TRBD2 as the D gene, but with no DNA this cannot be confirmed. The germline gives CDR1 SGHRS, CDR2 YFSETQ. The length of the CDR3 is 15 residues. This CDR3 is CASSLELVGLDEQFF.

The chain combines TRBV10-2 with TRBJ2-2; with no DNA, the TCRdb D assignment of TRBD2 cannot be verified. Germline V gives CDR1 WSHSY, CDR2 SAAADI. The CDR3 has 15 residues. The CDR3 spells CASSVTGLDTGELFF.

The CDR3 sequence: CSAGPTAGNTIYF. This chain connects TRBV20-1 to TRBJ1-3; the D call of TRBD1 rests on TCRdb alone, since no DNA is present to check it. The CDR3 totals 13 residues. From germline, CDR1 is DFQATT and CDR2 SNEGSKA (reference sequence).

V is TRBV7-9 and J is TRBJ1-1; TCRdb's D call of TRBD1 is untestable without DNA. Per germline, CDR1 SEHNR and CDR2 FQNEAQ (reference sequence). The CDR3 totals 16 residues. The CDR3 region is CASSLVLVHRDTEAFF. The full variable domain, completed using reference TRBV7-9 and TRBJ1-1, is DTGVSQNPRHKITKRGQNVTFRCDPISEHNRLYWYRQTLGQGPEFLTYFQNEAQLEKSRLLSDRFSAERPKGSFSTLEIQRTEQGDSAMYLCASSLVLVHRDTEAFFGQGTRLTVV.

This chain joins TRBV12-3 or TRBV12-4 and TRBJ2-5; the D call of TRBD2 rests on TCRdb alone, since no DNA is present to check it. The CDR3 consists of 15 residues. CDR3: CASSLLREERETQYF.

J is TRBJ1-6 and V is TRBV20-1. Germline loops: CDR1 DFQATT, CDR2 SNEGSKA (reference sequence). The CDR3 extends over 17 amino acids. CDR3: CSARDRAVSSYNSPLHF.

The rearrangement joins TRBV4-3 to TRBJ2-1; TCRdb proposes TRBD2, but this gene call is untestable without DNA. CDR1 is LGHNA, CDR2 YSLEER, per germline. This CDR3 has 15 amino acids. The chain's CDR3 is CASSQDRESNNEQFF.

This chain connects TRBV15 to TRBJ2-7; TCRdb returns TRBD2, unconfirmable since there is no DNA. Germline CDR1 is LNHNV and CDR2 is YYDKDF (reference sequence). CDR3 length: 16 amino acids. The CDR3 protein is CATSRGTGPLVDEQYF. Full variable domain (remainder filled in from reference TRBV15 and TRBJ2-7): DAMVIQNPRYQVTQFGKPVTLSCSQTLNHNVMYWYQQKSSQAPKLLFHYYDKDFNNEADTPDNFQSRRPNTSFCFLDIRSPGLGDTAMYLCATSRGTGPLVDEQYFGPGTRLTVT.

The chain has TRBV29-1 and TRBJ2-6; without DNA, the TCRdb call of TRBD1 cannot be checked. CDR3 size: 12 residues. Looked up from germline, CDR1 is SQVTM and CDR2 is ANQGSEA. The CDR3 loop is CSADNSGTSLTF. The variable domain in full, with the rest retrieved from reference TRBV29-1 and TRBJ2-6, is SAVISQKPSRDICQRGTSLTIQCQVDSQVTMMFWYRQQPGQSLTLIATANQGSEATYESGFVIDKFPISRPNLTFSTLTVSNMSPEDSSIYLCSADNSGTSLTFGAGSRLTVL.

The chain couples TRBV12-3 or TRBV12-4 to TRBJ2-7; lacking DNA, the TRBD2 call made by TCRdb goes unchecked. The CDR3 extends over 16 amino acids. This CDR3 is CASSLTGTARPYEQYF.

The rearrangement links TRBV29-1 to TRBJ2-3; TCRdb reports TRBD2, a call that lacks DNA to check it against. The CDR3 runs 15 residues. Germline-derived CDR1 and CDR2 are SQVTM and ANQGSEA. This CDR3 reads CSAGKPSGTTDTQYF.

The chain couples TRBV20-1 to TRBJ1-3; the TCRdb call, TRBD1, lacks DNA for checking. This CDR3 has 15 residues. Germline V gene lookup returns CDR1 DFQATT and CDR2 SNEGSKA (reference sequence). CDR3: CSARDRAGTPNTIYF.

The chain joins TRBV12-3 or TRBV12-4 to TRBJ2-2. The CDR3 spans 16 residues. The CDR3 is CASSLGEGPNTGELFF.

V gene TRBV7-9 combines with J gene TRBJ2-1; checking the TCRdb D call of TRBD1 is not possible without DNA. This CDR3 comprises 15 residues. Germline V gene sequence: CDR1 SEHNR, CDR2 FQNEAQ (reference sequence). The CDR3 loop is CASSLGSGQYNEQFF.

The chain combines TRBV5-1 with TRBJ2-5; TCRdb's assignment of TRBD2 cannot be checked, as there is no DNA. This CDR3 region has 16 residues. Germline V gene lookup returns CDR1 SGHRS and CDR2 YFSETQ. This CDR3 is CASSLEASGRRETQYF. Supplemented by reference TRBV5-1 and TRBJ2-5, the full variable domain reads KAGVTQTPRYLIKTRGQQVTLSCSPISGHRSVSWYQQTPGQGLQFLFEYFSETQRNKGNFPGRFSGRQFSNSRSEMNVSTLELGDSALYLCASSLEASGRRETQYFGPGTRLLVL.

The chain combines TRBV7-2 with TRBJ2-3; TCRdb selects TRBD2, and the lack of DNA leaves this call unchecked. Germline lookup yields CDR1 SGHTA and CDR2 FQGNSA. This CDR3 region has 14 residues. This chain's CDR3 is CASSPYRTSDTQYF.

CDR3 region: CASSLVLAGSDYNEQFF. The chain has TRBV5-6 and TRBJ2-1; the TRBD2 assignment by TCRdb is unverifiable without DNA. The CDR3 runs 17 residues. Germline CDR1 is SGHDT and CDR2 is YYEEEE.

This chain connects TRBV10-3 to TRBJ2-3; with no DNA, the TCRdb D assignment of TRBD2 cannot be verified. CDR3 size: 14 residues. The germline V gene has CDR1 ENHRY and CDR2 SYGVKD. The CDR3 reads CAISPGRKEDTQYF.

The chain combines TRBV5-1 with TRBJ2-5; TCRdb outputs TRBD1, but without DNA this stays unchecked. CDR1 SGHRS and CDR2 YFSETQ come from the germline V gene. CDR3 length equals 14 residues. The CDR3 sequence: CASRNAPKEETQYF.

This chain connects TRBV7-6 to TRBJ2-2. The CDR3 is made up of 12 amino acids. From germline, CDR1 is SGHVS and CDR2 FNYEAQ. CDR3 sequence reads: CASSSGAQELFF.

This chain uses TRBV20-1 with TRBJ2-3; TCRdb's D call of TRBD2 is untestable without DNA. Germline V gene lookup returns CDR1 DFQATT and CDR2 SNEGSKA (reference sequence). This CDR3 contains 16 residues. CDR3 sequence: CSARGGLAGGVDTQYF.

The chain joins TRBV4-3 to TRBJ2-1; TCRdb proposes TRBD1, but this gene call is untestable without DNA. The CDR3 covers 17 residues. CDR1 and CDR2 (germline): LGHNA, YSLEER. The CDR3 loop reads CASSQETTGSGINEQFF.

The chain joins TRBV5-1 to TRBJ2-1; TCRdb reports TRBD2, a call that lacks DNA to check it against. The CDR3 totals 16 residues. Germline CDR1 SGHRS, CDR2 YFSETQ. The CDR3 spells CASSLNPSGAYNEQFF.

The chain links TRBV9 to TRBJ2-5. Germline CDR1 reads SGDLS; CDR2 reads YYNGEE. CDR3 length: 15 residues. This CDR3 reads CASSGEPRGVETQYF.

The chain couples TRBV2 to TRBJ2-3; without DNA, the TCRdb call of TRBD1 cannot be checked. The germline V gene has CDR1 SNHLY and CDR2 FYNNEI. This CDR3 is 15 amino acids long. CDR3 amino acids: CASSRVRGRTDTQYF.

V gene TRBV20-1 combines with J gene TRBJ1-4; there is no DNA to check the TCRdb D call of TRBD1. The CDR3 contains 13 residues. Germline V lookup: CDR1 DFQATT, CDR2 SNEGSKA (reference sequence). CDR3 residues: CSATAGSGEKLFF.

This sequence joins TRBV20-1 and TRBJ1-4. CDR1 and CDR2 (germline): DFQATT, SNEGSKA (reference sequence). The CDR3 consists of 14 residues. CDR3 protein: CSVFGGSYNEKLFF.

The V and J genes are TRBV6-2 or TRBV6-3 and TRBJ2-1; TCRdb's assignment of TRBD2 cannot be checked, as there is no DNA. CDR1 and CDR2 from the germline V gene are MNHEY and SVGEGT. The CDR3 runs to 16 residues. Here the CDR3 reads CASSQKTSGRTNEQFF.

The genes are TRBV12-3 or TRBV12-4 and TRBJ2-3; TCRdb's assignment of TRBD2 cannot be checked, as there is no DNA. The CDR3 runs 14 residues. CDR3 in amino acids: CASRPTRETDTQYF.

The chain carries TRBV30 and TRBJ2-5. Germline lookup yields CDR1 GTSNPN and CDR2 SVGIG (reference sequence). The CDR3 covers 12 residues. The chain's CDR3 is CARMGFQETQYF.

V and J are TRBV9 and TRBJ2-1; TCRdb lists TRBD1, though no DNA is available to test this call. The CDR3 has 15 residues. Germline CDR1 is SGDLS and CDR2 is YYNGEE. CDR3 sequence: CASSAQGQGRHEQFF.

This rearrangement joins TRBV29-1 to TRBJ1-1; without DNA, the TCRdb call of TRBD1 cannot be checked. This CDR3 has 17 residues. Germline assignment: CDR1 SQVTM and CDR2 ANQGSEA. CDR3 amino acids: CSVEDMPRTGAGTEAFF.